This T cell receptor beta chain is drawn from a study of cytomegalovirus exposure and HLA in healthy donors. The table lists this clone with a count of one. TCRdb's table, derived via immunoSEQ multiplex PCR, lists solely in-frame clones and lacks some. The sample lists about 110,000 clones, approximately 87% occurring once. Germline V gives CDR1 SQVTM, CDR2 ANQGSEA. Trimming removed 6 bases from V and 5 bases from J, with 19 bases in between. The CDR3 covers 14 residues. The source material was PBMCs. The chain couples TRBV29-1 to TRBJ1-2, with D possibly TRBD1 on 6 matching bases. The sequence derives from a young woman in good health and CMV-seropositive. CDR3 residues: CSVGERDTMYGYTF. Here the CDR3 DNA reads TGCAGCGTGGGGGAAAGGGACACGATGTATGGCTACACCTTC.